The entry below gives a single T cell receptor beta chain sequence along with its context. Antigen unknown. Trimming stripped 3 bases from V and 4 bases from J, with 9 bases between. Germline loops: CDR1 SGHTA, CDR2 FQGNSA. CDR3 size: 13 residues. This sample was included in a study of cytomegalovirus exposure and HLA in healthy donors. Across the whole study: The same platform was used for the 90 to 150 validation repertoires as for the 666 first-cohort repertoires, as reported in a later analysis.

Study-wide findings and caveats: High sensitivity and specificity were reportedly achieved when the classifier diagnosed cytomegalovirus status. Overall, roughly 160 TCR beta chains were annotated as cytomegalovirus-associated. Whilst most TCR sequences proved rare, a subset of public TCRs occurred across many donors.

Some clones are missing from TCRdb's copy, which holds only in-frame ones; the method was immunoSEQ multiplex PCR. Among about 250,000 clones listed, roughly 87% were seen once. This clonotype was sampled from a man aged 18 to 30 in good health and CMV-seropositive. The J gene is TRBJ2-5, the V gene TRBV7-2; D is uncertain. Sequenced: PBMCs. This chain's CDR3 is CASSFGSGETQYF. The CDR3 bases are TGTGCCAGCAGCTTCGGTTCTGGAGAGACCCAGTACTTC.